The present entry profiles one T cell receptor beta chain with its context. The target of this receptor is not known. Base qualities are not at hand, and no much larger clone is one base apart. The library was produced with the immunoSEQ multiplex PCR assay. The multiplex PCR relied on a mix of 60 forward primers for TCR Vbeta segments and 13 reverse primers for TCR Jbeta segments. The CDR3 region of rearranged TCR beta genes was amplified from genomic DNA with a multiplex PCR assay. The amplified TCR beta libraries were sequenced on the Illumina HiSeq System as 87-base-pair reads. Turning to the authors' computational methods: A later analysis tallied 75 million to 85 million unique TCR beta chains across the 600 to 700 repertoires, and some 10 million of those chains were shared by two or more donors. Raw reads were error-corrected and collapsed into unique sequences with a nearest-neighbor algorithm that merged closely related sequences to remove PCR and sequencing errors. CDR3 sequences were aligned to IMGT reference sequences to assign V, D and J gene segments. For a sequence to be retained, a match of at least six nucleotides was required to both a V gene segment and a J gene segment. A rearrangement counted as productive if the CDR3 had no stop codons and remained in frame with V and J, and every other rearrangement counted as non-productive. CDR3 was defined according to IMGT convention as the region running from the second conserved V-encoded cysteine to the conserved J-encoded phenylalanine. The earlier analysis of more than 450 of the donors excluded sequences that lacked an unambiguous match to a single V gene segment. An earlier analysis of fewer than 750 of the donors classified V segments as functional when productive rearrangements were above 56.7% and as segregating when the standard deviation between donors was above 5%. A statistical classification framework was built for diagnosing cytomegalovirus status from the catalog of TCR beta chain sequences. A later analysis assigned V and J genes by comparing TCR nucleotide sequences with IMGT/GENE-DB human TR gene sequences. The TCRdist pipeline was used in a later analysis to assign CDR3 sequences and most-parsimonious VDJ recombination scenarios. In a later analysis, each TCR beta chain was defined by its CDR3 amino acid sequence together with its V-gene family, and reads without a unique V-gene family were excluded. As a way to deal with suspected cross-contamination and a sequencing artifact, a later analysis dropped 450 to 600 nucleotide sequences that were highly shared and had low generation probability. In a later analysis, a clonal expansion index was calculated for each public chain from normalized within-repertoire ranks of inferred template counts. A later analysis computed generation probabilities with a VDJ recombination model fitted to out-of-frame rearrangements, and checked the results against IGoR. Hypergeometric tests were used in a later analysis to score TCR-TCR, TCR-HLA and TCR-CMV co-occurrence, with a repertoire-size bias correction applied to the TCR pairs. To estimate false discovery rates, a later analysis permuted the HLA or CMV assignments 20 times. A later analysis grouped co-occurring TCRs with DBSCAN, adding TCRdist sequence similarity when clustering within HLA-allele-positive subsets. Co-occurrence clustering excluded repertoires with fewer than 30,000 or more than 120,000 public chains, plus five with anomalous nucleotide sharing. In its TCRdb copy, this immuneACCESS table keeps in-frame sequences only and misses some clones. Where compared with another copy, unresolved V genes explain less than half of these, and the others have no known cause. For V, J and clone size, that table is used; D and trimming come from the DNA. Here the sample has 150,000 to 200,000 clones; about 72% occur a single time. Less than 2.5% of the sample is held by the ten biggest clonotypes.

These data belong to a study of cytomegalovirus exposure and HLA in healthy donors (dated by TCRdb to 2015 to 2018). As for the study more broadly: An earlier analysis of fewer than 750 of the donors reported roughly 300 Gb of sequence data and 95 million to 120 million unique TCR beta sequences obtained from roughly 180 million T cells. Around 300 gigabases of sequencing data and tens of millions of unique TCR sequences were included in an early release covering about 700 HLA-typed donors. To decide whether each TCR beta V gene segment behaved as functional or pseudogenic, an earlier analysis of approximately 600 of the donors relied on high-throughput TCR beta sequencing. The aim of the study was to test whether cataloging public T cell receptors could identify signatures of past pathogen exposure. Alongside the repertoire data, information on donor age, sex, ethnicity and CMV serostatus was compiled. Along with the roughly 670-subject first cohort, a separate validation cohort of over a hundred different subjects was used. All discovery cohort repertoires had been generated on a single sequencing platform. The study combined high-throughput TCR immunosequencing, statistical association of individual TCRs with disease status, and machine learning to predict cytomegalovirus infection status. Roughly 5 DR-DQ haplotypes were handled as single units for association and clustering because linkage in the cohort was strong. Of the roughly 390 genotyped donors, 65% to 90% were placed in the genetic ancestry cluster associated with self-reported Caucasian donors. Class I and class II HLA loci were covered by the typing at four-digit resolution. Among a few hundred genotyped donors of the cohort, an average of about 240,000 unique TCR beta nucleotide sequences were sequenced per donor, 15% to 20% of them non-productive. In a later analysis, previously published TCR beta repertoires from fewer than 750 donors were re-analyzed and high-resolution HLA genotyping was added so that TCR occurrence patterns could be studied. The number of donors typed differed by locus, with 629-630 for A, B, C, DRB1 and DQB1, 522 for DQA1, 600 to 610 for DPA1, and some 440 for DPB1. Rather than drawing on any new phenotypic data, the later analysis identified candidate immune exposures from TCR beta sequences and the way those sequences occurred across donors. The T cell repertoires of about 700 subjects were profiled by immunosequencing and related to cytomegalovirus serostatus. Genome-wide SNP genotypes for about 60% of the 666 donors were used in a later genetic analysis, which treated that subset as a discovery cohort. The full study reports these points: According to the authors, the approach could potentially be generalized to other disease states and immunological phenotypes. The presence/absence analyses assumed that sequencing depth was roughly uniform across donors, and that assumption may not be true. Only TCR beta chains were sequenced in this cohort, and the absence of alpha or paired-chain data limited detectable features. In a later analysis, several top co-occurrence clusters were reported to appear linked to parvovirus B19, influenza, CMV and Epstein-Barr virus. Compared with equally common non-associated chains, HLA-associated TCR beta chains in a later analysis were more clonally expanded and had lower generation probabilities. A further reported finding was that TCR beta sequences accurately predicted the HLA-A and HLA-B alleles for most subjects in the first cohort. In the study, about 150 TCR beta chains were listed as associated with cytomegalovirus. A later genetic analysis associated a missense DCLRE1C variant with V-gene and J-gene trimming of TCR beta chains, and an independent cohort replicated the association. A later analysis found that most CMV-associated TCR beta chains appeared HLA-restricted, with HLA associations seemingly driven largely by CMV exposure. Correlated functional status among segregating V segments might reflect linkage disequilibrium, but an unknown experimental factor could not be ruled out. Cytomegalovirus status was reported to be diagnosed by the classifier with high specificity and sensitivity in both the original and validation cohorts. In vitro tests confirmed that three of the cytomegalovirus-associated TCR beta chains recognize cytomegalovirus antigens. Because counts were too low, about 18 rarely observed V segments, including chromosome 9 orphons, were excluded from the earlier analysis of around 590 of the donors. While some public TCRs were present in many individuals, most TCR sequences turned up only very rarely across donors. In a later analysis, the rate of TCR association differed among HLA loci, with DRB1 alleles having the most associated TCRs and HLA-C alleles having the fewest. Broadly in line with IMGT annotations, most TCR beta V segments showed up in productive rearrangements about 87% or about 30% of the time in an earlier analysis of approximately 600 of the donors. Assigning TCR associations to individual alleles was difficult when HLA alleles, especially DR and DQ, strongly co-occurred. A cluster of highly shared sequence variants was judged likely to be a technical artifact of the sequencing pipeline. Compared with the approximately 720-donor mean, donors in an Asian-associated ancestry cluster had fewer N-insertions in productive TCRs, according to a later genetic analysis. Because the 87-base-pair reads could not distinguish some IMGT-functional V segments, including TRBV6-2 and TRBV6-3, those segments were excluded. Immune exposure information for the cohort was limited to CMV serostatus. Because some donors lacked HLA typing at each locus, the association tests relied only on the typed subset. At a false discovery rate of 0.05, a later analysis linked 16,951 TCR beta sequences to specific HLA alleles.

In total, roughly 670 healthy bone marrow donors made up the cohort. Cohort members were all nominally healthy when sampled, although unrecorded immune exposures were likely present. The donor tested CMV seropositive, placing the donor among the 289 seropositive members of the cohort. Every donor gave a peripheral blood sample, and the peripheral blood mononuclear cells from that sample were used for TCR beta sequencing. The Qiagen DNeasy Blood Extraction Kit was used to extract genomic DNA from the blood cell samples. Taken from cysteine to phenylalanine, the CDR3 has 12 residues. The only DNA kept is the CDR3, 36 bases in frame from the first base. CDR1 and CDR2, per the germline V gene (reference sequence), are SGHNT and YYREEE. The junction carries 5 bases between V and J, which are trimmed by 2 bases and 5 bases respectively.

Specimen: PBMCs. The rearranged chain carries TRBV5-4 and TRBJ2-1; the D gene remains uncertain. The TCR comes from a man between 45 and 60 years old in good health and CMV-seropositive. CDR3 reads: CASSFTDNEQFF. The nucleotides read TGTGCCAGCAGCTTTACGGACAATGAGCAGTTCTTC.